This T cell receptor (beta chain) originates from a study of neoadjuvant anti-PD-1 for oral cavity cancer. General observations from the study: Pretreatment Treg/Th17 ratio correlated inversely with post-treatment tumor clonality. Post-treatment tumors with larger preexisting clones showed more shrinkage.

These newly diagnosed stage II-IVA oral cavity squamous cell carcinoma patients had no prior systemic or radiation treatment. Some clones are missing from TCRdb's copy, which holds only in-frame ones; the method was immunoSEQ multiplex PCR. This table holds roughly 13,000 clones, 57% found once. Germline V lookup: CDR1 MNHNS, CDR2 SASEGT. The CDR3 is 11 amino acids. V gave up 5 bases and J gave up 3 bases, with 5 bases separating them. This clone was counted a few times. Antigen: not known. Material: tumor tissue, obtained before nivolumab (anti-PD-1) treatment. The gene calls are TRBV6-1 and TRBJ2-7; D call uncertain. The source of this sequence is a person aged 40 to 85 with oral cavity squamous cell carcinoma. The CDR3, as DNA: TGTGCCAGCAGTCAAATCTACGAGCAGTACTTC. It encodes CASSQIYEQYF.